The clone carrying this TCR beta chain was counted ten times or more. Antigen: not known. Attachment of unique molecular identifiers to individual cDNA molecules was performed. TCRdb re-derived calls from the 5' RACE reads in MiXCR, one entry per CDR3 protein. Here the sample spans tens of thousands of distinct CDR3 sequences, nearly 6% being singletons. The entry originates in a study of early T cells in non-severe SARS-CoV-2 infection. In the study overall: Unsorted whole-blood RNA was sequenced in bulk, leaving chains unpaired.

General observations from the study: CD4 and private specificities were missed by VDJdb matching, which favored anti-spike CD8 responses.

Sequencing used whole blood. The source of this sequence is an adult who was a healthcare worker with PCR-confirmed SARS-CoV-2 infection or an uninfected control (not recorded which).

CDR3: CASSLLGTGVDGGETQYF. CDR3 coding DNA: TGCGCCAGCAGCTTGTTAGGGACAGGGGTAGACGGCGGAGAGACCCAGTACTTC. V is TRBV5-1 and J is TRBJ2-5, with 10 bases matching TRBD1. With V trimmed by 1 base and J by 4 bases, 13 bases remained unmatched. This CDR3 spans 18 amino acids. Germline V lookup: CDR1 SGHRS, CDR2 YFSETQ.